Below are 30 T cell receptor beta chains sequenced from a single sample in a study of Ad26.COV2.S vaccination and SARS-CoV-2 variants. Specified treatment: some 19 received Ad26.COV2.S at low or high dose, single or two shots; 5 received placebo; per-sample allocation not given. Sample collection was performed on day 63 after the first vaccine or placebo injection. The method was immunoSEQ multiplex PCR; TCRdb's version includes in-frame clones alone and lacks a portion of them. Here the sample spans some 640,000 clones, 70% to 90% being singletons. Sequences were derived from peripheral blood, sampled in a trial of Ad26.COV2.S vaccine versus placebo. The receptors were gathered from a person aged 18-65 years who received the Ad26.COV2.S COVID-19 vaccine or a placebo.

The genes are TRBV11-2 and TRBJ2-2; TRBD2 agrees at 7 bases. The CDR3 extends over 14 amino acids. V shed 2 bases and J 7 bases; nucleotides not matched to a gene: 4. From germline, CDR1 is SGHAT and CDR2 FQNNGV. CDR3 in DNA: TGTGCCAGCAGCTTATTTCTAGCGGTCGGGGAGCTGTTTTTT. Amino acid sequence: CASSLFLAVGELFF.

The rearrangement uses TRBV12-5 and TRBJ1-2; D may be TRBD1 (6 bases). V shed 7 bases and J shed 5 bases, with 17 bases lying between them. Germline V gene data show CDR1 as LGHNT and CDR2 as FRNRAP. The CDR3 contains 14 residues. The CDR3 DNA reads TGTGCTAGTGCCACCGAAGGGGGACGATATGGCTACACCTTC. Encoded protein: CASATEGGRYGYTF.

The chain carries TRBV18 and TRBJ2-5; 9 bases are shared with TRBD1. Germline CDR1 KGHSH, CDR2 LQKENI. With 5 bases clipped from V and 4 bases from J, the junction kept 11 bases outside the gene matches. The CDR3 loop spans 16 amino acids. The CDR3 nucleotides are TGTGCCAGCTCAAAAGGGACAGGGTCTTTCGCAGAGACCCAGTACTTC. Translating it yields CASSKGTGSFAETQYF.

Regarding this clone: The same CDR3 can be traced to other DNA sequences in this sample. V usage is TRBV9 and J usage is TRBJ2-3; D uncertain. Trimming took off 0 bases at V and 1 base at J, with 0 bases between the two ends. The germline V gene has CDR1 SGDLS and CDR2 YYNGEE. The CDR3 runs to 12 residues. CDR3 coding DNA: TGTGCCAGCAGCGTAGGCACAGATACGCAGTATTTT. Encoded protein: CASSVGTDTQYF. Drawing the rest from reference TRBV9 and TRBJ2-3, the complete variable domain is DSGVTQTPKHLITATGQRVTLRCSPRSGDLSVYWYQQSLDQGLQFLIQYYNGEERAKGNILERFSAQQFPDLHSELNLSSLELGDSALYFCASSVGTDTQYFGPGTRLTVL.

The rearrangement links TRBV20-1 to TRBJ2-5; D gene unclear. The CDR3 is 11 amino acids. V was shortened by 4 bases and J by 5 bases, with 8 bases between the two germline ends. In germline, CDR1 is DFQATT, CDR2 SNEGSKA (reference sequence). CDR3 sequence: CSATLEETQYF. For the CDR3, the DNA is TGCAGTGCTACCCTGGAGGAGACCCAGTACTTC.

The chain uses TRBV5-8 and TRBJ1-1, with a tentative D call TRBD1 (5 bases). CDR1 SGHTS and CDR2 YDEGEE come from the germline V gene. V was cut by 5 bases and J by 1 base, with 15 bases left in between. CDR3 size: 15 residues. The CDR3 is CASSKGGAANTEAFF. The CDR3 region has the DNA TGTGCCAGCAGTAAGGGAGGGGCAGCGAACACTGAAGCTTTCTTT.

This chain connects TRBV5-1 to TRBJ2-1; D gene ambiguous. Trimming stripped 0 bases from V and 1 base from J, with 11 bases between. Germline CDR1 reads SGHRS; CDR2 reads YFSETQ. The CDR3 is made up of 16 amino acids. The CDR3 protein is CASSLDAQASYNEQFF. The CDR3, as DNA: TGCGCCAGCAGCTTGGACGCTCAAGCATCCTACAATGAGCAGTTCTTC.

The CDR3 DNA reads as TGTGCCAGTAGTCAAGGACAGGCCGGGGGGAAAAAACTGTTTTTT. Protein: CASSQGQAGGKKLFF. The chain employs TRBV19 and TRBJ1-4; 7 bases align to TRBD1. CDR1 is LNHDA, CDR2 SQIVND, per germline (reference sequence). This CDR3 is built from 15 residues. V was clipped by 5 bases and J by 9 bases; unmatched bases: 12.

The chain links TRBV12-1 to TRBJ1-1. TRBV12-1 is flagged as a pseudogene. This CDR3 has 14 residues. CDR3 in DNA: TGTGCCAGCAGCGCCTGGGACCGGAACACTGAAGCTTTCTTT. Encoded protein: CASSAWDRNTEAFF.

This chain joins TRBV12-3 or TRBV12-4 and TRBJ2-7, with D hard to call. Between the trimmed V and J ends, which lost 6 bases and 4 bases, there was a span of 7 bases. The length of the CDR3 is 11 residues. CDR3 residues: CASSRMYEQYF. The CDR3 DNA is TGTGCCAGCAGCCGGATGTACGAGCAGTACTTC.

CDR3 sequence (DNA): TGTGCCAGCAGCGTAGGGACAGATCCTAATGAAAAACTGTTTTTT. Translating gives CASSVGTDPNEKLFF. V gene TRBV9 combines with J gene TRBJ1-4, with a tentative D call TRBD1 (6 bases). From germline, CDR1 is SGDLS and CDR2 YYNGEE. V was clipped by 0 bases and J by 3 bases, with 9 bases between them. The CDR3 has 15 amino acids.

V is TRBV29-1 and J is TRBJ1-3; D is unclear. This CDR3 has 14 residues. Trimming removed 2 bases at V and 0 bases at J, with 8 bases between. Germline lookup yields CDR1 SQVTM and CDR2 ANQGSEA. CDR3 region: CSVELDFSGNTIYF. In DNA form, the CDR3 reads TGCAGCGTTGAACTTGACTTCTCTGGAAACACCATATATTTT.

This chain connects TRBV2 to TRBJ2-1, with D possibly matching TRBD1 (6 bases). In germline, CDR1 is SNHLY, CDR2 FYNNEI. The CDR3 consists of 15 residues. Trimming left V 2 bases short and J 9 bases short, with 17 bases between. The CDR3 bases are TGTGCCAGCAGTGAATCCCCTGGACAGTCGGGTGAGCAGTTCTTC. Translating it yields CASSESPGQSGEQFF.

J is TRBJ2-2 and V is TRBV6-2 or TRBV6-3, with D possibly called TRBD1 or TRBD2 (5 bases each). The CDR3 extends over 14 amino acids. The germline CDR1 and CDR2 sequences are MNHEY and SVGEGT. Trimming removed 5 bases from V and 9 bases from J, with 16 bases in between. As DNA, the CDR3 is TGTGCCAGCAGTCCCGGGACGGTCCCGAGGGAGCTGTTTTTT. Its translation is CASSPGTVPRELFF.

The chain recombines TRBV5-4 with TRBJ2-3; D is possibly TRBD1 (5 bases). Germline-derived CDR1 and CDR2 are SGHNT and YYREEE (reference sequence). The V end lost 4 bases, the J end lost 2 bases, and 11 bases lay between the germline ends. This CDR3 is 14 amino acids long. Here the CDR3 DNA reads TGTGCCAGCAGCACAGGCTTGTCCACAGATACGCAGTATTTT. This sequence encodes CASSTGLSTDTQYF.

The V call is TRBV3-1 (or the pseudogene TRBV3-2), the J call TRBJ1-1, with TRBD1 matching over 7 bases. The germline gives CDR1 LGHDT, CDR2 YNNKEL (reference sequence). V lost 2 bases to trimming and J lost 8 bases; unmatched junction nucleotides: 2. This CDR3 has 12 residues. Here the CDR3 reads CASSQPDREAFF. For the CDR3, the DNA is TGTGCCAGCAGCCAACCGGACAGGGAAGCTTTCTTT.

The chain recombines TRBV7-2 with TRBJ2-5, with D perhaps matching TRBD1 (5 bases). The V gene lost 1 base and the J gene lost 5 bases, with 11 bases spanning the gap. The CDR3 is 14 amino acids. CDR1 and CDR2 from the germline V gene are SGHTA and FQGNSA. The CDR3 reads CASSLDAGRETQYF. CDR3 coding DNA: TGTGCCAGCAGCTTAGACGCAGGGCGGGAGACCCAGTACTTC.

The V call is TRBV5-4, the J call TRBJ2-7; 7 nucleotides align to TRBD1. The CDR3 has 16 amino acids. Germline V lookup: CDR1 SGHNT, CDR2 YYREEE (reference sequence). The trim removed 3 bases at V and 4 bases at J, leaving 13 bases unmatched. CDR3 coding DNA: TGTGCCAGCAGCTGGACCACAGGGGCTGGGGGTTACGAGCAGTACTTC. The encoded protein is CASSWTTGAGGYEQYF.

The sample holds a few counts of this clone. The chain has TRBV6-5 and TRBJ2-3; D gene unclear. Deletions cut 0 bases from V and 0 bases from J, with 7 bases between. Per the germline V gene, CDR1 is MNHEY and CDR2 is SVGAGI. The CDR3 totals 15 residues. The CDR3, as DNA: TGTGCCAGCAGTTACTCGAGCCGTAGCACAGATACGCAGTATTTT. This codes for CASSYSSRSTDTQYF.

The chain uses TRBV5-4 and TRBJ2-1; perhaps TRBD2 as D (6 bases). Germline values: CDR1 SGHNT, CDR2 YYREEE (reference sequence). Between the trimmed V and J ends, which lost 4 bases and 8 bases, there was a span of 13 bases. This CDR3 has 13 residues. The CDR3 region has the DNA TGTGCCAGCAGCCGGGACTGGGGGGATGAGCAGTTCTTC. It is translated as CASSRDWGDEQFF.

About this clone: This specimen includes other DNA sequences encoding the same CDR3. V usage is TRBV5-1 and J usage is TRBJ2-5; tentatively, D is TRBD1 (5 bases). Trimming left V 1 base short and J 3 bases short, with 10 bases between. Germline-derived CDR1 and CDR2 are SGHRS and YFSETQ. The CDR3 runs to 14 residues. CDR3 DNA sequence: TGCGCCAGCAGCTTGTCACTCAGGGAAGAGACCCAGTACTTC. Its protein product is CASSLSLREETQYF.

The V gene is TRBV6-6, the J gene TRBJ1-6, with 10 bases matching TRBD1. The CDR3 has 13 amino acids. The V and J ends lost 10 bases and 5 bases, in that order; junction bases with no gene match: 2. Looked up from germline, CDR1 is MNHNY and CDR2 is SVGAGI (reference sequence). The CDR3 here is CATGQGNNSPLHF. In DNA, the CDR3 is TGTGCCACGGGACAGGGGAATAATTCACCCCTCCACTTT.

The V call is TRBV7-3, the J call TRBJ1-6, with 9 bases identical to TRBD1. The length of the CDR3 is 15 residues. V trimming: 5 bases; J trimming: 8 bases; junction bases outside the gene matches: 7. Germline values: CDR1 SGHTA, CDR2 FQGTGA. The CDR3 loop reads CASSQTGQGDSPLHF. CDR3 sequence (DNA): TGTGCCAGCAGCCAAACGGGACAGGGAGATTCACCCCTCCACTTT. Full variable domain (remainder filled in from reference TRBV7-3 and TRBJ1-6): GAGVSQTPSNKVTEKGKYVELRCDPISGHTALYWYRQSLGQGPEFLIYFQGTGAADDSGLPNDRFFAVRPEGSVSTLKIQRTERGDSAVYLCASSQTGQGDSPLHFGNGTRLTVT.

As DNA, the CDR3 is TGTGCCAGCAGCCAAGCCTTAGGGACTAGCGGGGGTAACGATGAGCAGTTCTTC. It translates to CASSQALGTSGGNDEQFF. The V gene is TRBV4-2, the J gene TRBJ2-1, with 14 bases fitting TRBD2. Germline trimming cut 1 base from V and 8 bases from J; bases unmatched to any gene: 10. From germline, CDR1 is LGHNA and CDR2 YNFKEQ. The CDR3 is 18 amino acids.

The rearrangement links TRBV19 to TRBJ2-3; no clear D gene. The CDR3 runs to 13 residues. The V gene lost 5 bases and the J gene lost 1 base, with 7 bases spanning the gap. The germline CDR1 and CDR2 sequences are LNHDA and SQIVND (reference sequence). The CDR3 DNA is TGTGCCAGTAGTCCCCTCGGCACAGATACGCAGTATTTT. Translation gives CASSPLGTDTQYF. Drawing the rest from reference TRBV19 and TRBJ2-3, the complete variable domain is DGGITQSPKYLFRKEGQNVTLSCEQNLNHDAMYWYRQDPGQGLRLIYYSQIVNDFQKGDIAEGYSVSREKKESFPLTVTSAQKNPTAFYLCASSPLGTDTQYFGPGTRLTVL.

A word on this clone: Other DNA sequences in this specimen translate into the identical CDR3. CDR3 sequence reads: CASSGGQGGYEQYF. The CDR3 region has the DNA TGTGCCAGCAGCGGGGGACAGGGTGGGTACGAGCAGTACTTC. The chain combines TRBV2 with TRBJ2-7, with TRBD1 matching 9 bases. Germline-derived CDR1 and CDR2 are SNHLY and FYNNEI. V shed 6 bases, J shed 4 bases, and the junction held 7 bases outside the gene matches. CDR3 size: 14 residues. The full variable domain, completed using reference TRBV2 and TRBJ2-7, is EPEVTQTPSHQVTQMGQEVILRCVPISNHLYFYWYRQILGQKVEFLVSFYNNEISEKSEIFDDQFSVERPDGSNFTLKIRSTKLEDSAMYFCASSGGQGGYEQYFGPGTRLTVT.

This rearrangement joins TRBV11-2 to TRBJ2-1, with TRBD1 matching over 8 bases. V was pared by 2 bases and J by 4 bases, with 4 bases of the junction left unmatched. The CDR3 spans 15 residues. The germline CDR1 and CDR2 sequences are SGHAT and FQNNGV. CDR3 region: CASSLQDRDYNEQFF. The CDR3 bases are TGTGCCAGCAGCTTACAGGACAGGGATTACAATGAGCAGTTCTTC.

The chain couples TRBV3-1 (or the pseudogene TRBV3-2) to TRBJ1-6; TRBD1 might be the D (6 bases). Trimming shortened V by 3 bases and J by 5 bases, and 11 bases separated the two germline ends. The CDR3 sequence is 15 residues long. The V gene's germline CDR1 is LGHDT and CDR2 YNNKEL (reference sequence). CDR3 in amino acids: CASSHPGTNNSPLHF. The CDR3 bases are TGTGCCAGCAGCCATCCCGGGACAAATAATTCACCCCTCCACTTT.

The chain is built from TRBV5-1 and TRBJ1-2, with TRBD1 matching 11 bases. J lost 8 bases, V lost 4 bases, and 7 bases had no gene match. The CDR3 has 14 residues. CDR1 and CDR2 from the germline V gene are SGHRS and YFSETQ. Written as DNA, the CDR3 is TGCGCCAGCAGCCCGGACAGGGGGCAAGGAGGCTACACCTTC. It yields the protein CASSPDRGQGGYTF.

Only one count was recorded for this clone. The rearrangement links TRBV7-8 to TRBJ2-5; no reliable D call. Trimming took 0 bases from V and 5 from J, leaving 10 bases between them. Germline values: CDR1 SGHVS, CDR2 FQNEAQ. This CDR3 has 14 amino acids. CDR3 loop: CASSLAPATETQYF. The CDR3 coding sequence is TGTGCCAGCAGCTTAGCCCCAGCCACCGAGACCCAGTACTTC.